Reported below is one T cell receptor (beta chain). Enrollees, about 18 to 89 years old, lived in approximately 25 US areas. The germline gives CDR1 SSHAT, CDR2 FNYEAQ (reference sequence). Unmatched junction bases numbered 8, after V lost 3 bases and J lost 7 bases. The CDR3 extends over 16 amino acids. In the authors' methods: Amplification with reference gene primers provided the estimates of nucleated cell counts. The assay was immunoSEQ multiplex PCR, and TCRdb's table has in-frame clones only and misses some. That table is the source of V, J and clone size, and D and trimming were worked out from the DNA. This sample has 300,000 to 400,000 clones, with over 70% found just once. The sample originates from a study of blood T cell repertoires in COVID-19. The wider study: The analysed material was cDNA or gDNA that came from T cells, B-cell-depleted T cells, or PBMCs.

The chain joins TRBV7-7 to TRBJ2-1, with TRBD2 identical over 11 bases. Input material: PBMCs or T cells enriched from blood (not recorded which). The clonotype originates from a man younger than 40 who had recovered from COVID-19. CDR3 DNA sequence: TGTGCCAGCAGCTTCCTTTCGACTAGCGGGGAAAATGAGCAGTTCTTC. This sequence encodes CASSFLSTSGENEQFF.